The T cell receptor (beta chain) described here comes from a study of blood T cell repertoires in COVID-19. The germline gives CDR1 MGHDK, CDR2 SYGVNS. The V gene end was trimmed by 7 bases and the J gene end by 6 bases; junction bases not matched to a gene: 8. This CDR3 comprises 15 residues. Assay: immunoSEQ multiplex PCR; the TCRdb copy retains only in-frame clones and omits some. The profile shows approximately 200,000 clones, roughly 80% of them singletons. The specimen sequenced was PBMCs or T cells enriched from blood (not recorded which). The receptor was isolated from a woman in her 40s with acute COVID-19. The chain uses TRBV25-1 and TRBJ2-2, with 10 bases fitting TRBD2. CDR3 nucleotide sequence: TGTGCCAGCACCCGAGGACTAGCGGAGTCCGGGGAGCTGTTTTTT. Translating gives CASTRGLAESGELFF. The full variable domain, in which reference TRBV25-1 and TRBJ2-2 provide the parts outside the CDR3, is EADIYQTPRYLVIGTGKKITLECSQTMGHDKMYWYQQDPGMELHLIHYSYGVNSTEKGDLSSESTVSRIRTEHFPLTLESARPSHTSQYLCASTRGLAESGELFFGEGSRLTVL.